Described below is a single T cell receptor beta chain sequence and its context. The entry originates in a study of technical replicates of blood from a handful of donors. In germline, CDR1 is LNHDA, CDR2 SQIVND (reference sequence). The ends were cut back, 4 bases at V and 2 bases at J, with 8 bases in the middle. CDR3 size: 13 residues. The protocol was immunoSEQ multiplex PCR, while the TCRdb copy is restricted to in-frame clones and leaves out a portion. The profile shows around 93,000 clones, roughly 95% of them singletons. Sequencing was performed on T cells isolated from PBMCs. This TCR was sampled from a human donor in good health. V usage is TRBV19 and J usage is TRBJ1-2, with D perhaps TRBD1 (6 bases). The CDR3 region is CASSKTGNYGYTF. For the CDR3, the DNA is TGTGCCAGTAGTAAGACAGGAAACTATGGCTACACCTTC.